One TCR beta chain is described in this entry. The sample originates from a study of blood T cell repertoires in COVID-19. Clones were sequenced by immunoSEQ multiplex PCR, and TCRdb holds only the in-frame ones, with some missing. Of about 200,000 clones in the sample, 65% to 90% were seen once. The CDR3 has 11 residues. J lost 4 bases, V lost 5 bases, and 1 base had no gene match. Germline V lookup: CDR1 GTSNPN, CDR2 SVGIG (reference sequence). The chain recombines TRBV30 with TRBJ1-1; 7 nucleotides align to TRBD1. The origin of this receptor is a woman in her sixties with acute COVID-19. Sequences were obtained from PBMCs or T cells enriched from blood (not recorded which). The CDR3 loop reads CAWGTVTEAFF. The DNA of the CDR3 is TGTGCCTGGGGGACAGTCACTGAAGCTTTCTTT.